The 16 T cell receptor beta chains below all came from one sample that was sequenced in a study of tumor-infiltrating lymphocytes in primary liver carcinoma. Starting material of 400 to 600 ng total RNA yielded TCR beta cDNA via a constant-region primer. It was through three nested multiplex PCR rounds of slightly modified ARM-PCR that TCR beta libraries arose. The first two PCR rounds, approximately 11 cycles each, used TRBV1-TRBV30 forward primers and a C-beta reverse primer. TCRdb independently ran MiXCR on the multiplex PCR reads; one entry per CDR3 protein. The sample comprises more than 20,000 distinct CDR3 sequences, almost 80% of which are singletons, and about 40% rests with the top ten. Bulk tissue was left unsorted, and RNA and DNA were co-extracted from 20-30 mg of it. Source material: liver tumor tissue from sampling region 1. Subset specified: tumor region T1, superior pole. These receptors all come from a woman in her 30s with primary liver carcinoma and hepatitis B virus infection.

CDR3 region: CSVETRSTEPFF. The CDR3 nucleotides read TGCAGCGTCGAGACACGGAGTACTGAGCCTTTCTTT. The gene calls are TRBV29-1 and TRBJ1-1, with D unresolved. CDR1 is SQVTM and CDR2 is ANQGSEA in the germline V gene. The V and J ends lost 6 bases and 12 bases respectively, with 20 bases between them. The CDR3 contains 12 residues.

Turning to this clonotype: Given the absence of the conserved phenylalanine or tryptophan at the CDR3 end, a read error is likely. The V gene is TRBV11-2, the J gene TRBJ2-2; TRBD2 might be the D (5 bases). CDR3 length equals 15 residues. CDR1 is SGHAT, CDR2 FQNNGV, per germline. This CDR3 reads CNSSLDRTVTGELFS. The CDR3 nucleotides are TGTAACAGCAGTTTAGATCGGACTGTAACCGGGGAGCTGTTTTCT.

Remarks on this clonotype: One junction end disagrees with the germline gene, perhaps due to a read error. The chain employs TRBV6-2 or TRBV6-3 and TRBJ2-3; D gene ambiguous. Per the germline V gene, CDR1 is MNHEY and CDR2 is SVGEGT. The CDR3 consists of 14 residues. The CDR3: CASSFSETTDTRYF. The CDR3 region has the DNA TGTGCCAGCAGTTTTTCGGAAACTACAGATACGCGGTATTTT.

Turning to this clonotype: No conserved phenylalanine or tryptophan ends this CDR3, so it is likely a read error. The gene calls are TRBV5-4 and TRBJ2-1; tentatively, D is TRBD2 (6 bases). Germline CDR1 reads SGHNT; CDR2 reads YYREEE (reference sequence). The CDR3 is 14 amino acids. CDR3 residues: CASSLVLAHNGQFL. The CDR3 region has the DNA TGTGCCAGCAGCTTGGTACTAGCCCACAATGGGCAGTTCTTA.

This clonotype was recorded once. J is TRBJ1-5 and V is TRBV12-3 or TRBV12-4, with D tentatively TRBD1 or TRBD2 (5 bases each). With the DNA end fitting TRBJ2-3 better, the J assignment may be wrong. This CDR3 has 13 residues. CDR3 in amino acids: CASSPMGRQPQYF. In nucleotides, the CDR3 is TGTGCCAGCAGTCCCATGGGACGGCAGCCCCAGTATTTT.

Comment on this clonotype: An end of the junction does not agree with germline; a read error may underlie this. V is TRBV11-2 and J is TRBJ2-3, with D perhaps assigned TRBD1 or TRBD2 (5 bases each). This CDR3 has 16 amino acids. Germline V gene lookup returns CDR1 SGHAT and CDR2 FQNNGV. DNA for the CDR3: TGTGCTAGCAGCCGGACGCGACTGGGAAGGGGAGATACGCAGTATTTC. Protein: CASSRTRLGRGDTQYF.

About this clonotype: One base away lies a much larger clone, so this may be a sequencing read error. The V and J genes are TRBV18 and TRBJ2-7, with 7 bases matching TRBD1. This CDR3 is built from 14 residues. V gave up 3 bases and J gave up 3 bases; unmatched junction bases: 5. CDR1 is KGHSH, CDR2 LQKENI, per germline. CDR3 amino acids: CASSPWTGHYEQYF. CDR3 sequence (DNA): TGTGCCAGCTCACCCTGGACAGGCCACTACGAGCAGTACTTC.

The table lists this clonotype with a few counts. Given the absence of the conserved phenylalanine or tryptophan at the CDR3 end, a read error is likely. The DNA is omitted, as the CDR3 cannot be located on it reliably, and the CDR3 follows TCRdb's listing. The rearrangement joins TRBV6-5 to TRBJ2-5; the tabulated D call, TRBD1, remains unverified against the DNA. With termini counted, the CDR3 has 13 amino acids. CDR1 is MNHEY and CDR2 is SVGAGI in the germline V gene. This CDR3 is CASTIDRGLTQYS.

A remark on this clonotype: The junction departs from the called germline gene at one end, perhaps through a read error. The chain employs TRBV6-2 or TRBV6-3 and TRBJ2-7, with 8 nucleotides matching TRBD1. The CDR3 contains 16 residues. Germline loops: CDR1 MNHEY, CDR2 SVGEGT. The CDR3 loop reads CASKRLAGEGQGEQYF. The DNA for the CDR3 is TGTGCCAGCAAACGTCTGGCCGGGGAAGGACAGGGAGAGCAGTATTTC.

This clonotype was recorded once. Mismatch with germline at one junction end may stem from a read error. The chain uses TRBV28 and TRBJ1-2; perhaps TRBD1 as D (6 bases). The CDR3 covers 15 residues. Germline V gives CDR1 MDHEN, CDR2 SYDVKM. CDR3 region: CASSPNTGSYCGYTF. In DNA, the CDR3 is TGCGCCAGCAGTCCAAACACAGGGTCTTACTGTGGCTACACCTTC.

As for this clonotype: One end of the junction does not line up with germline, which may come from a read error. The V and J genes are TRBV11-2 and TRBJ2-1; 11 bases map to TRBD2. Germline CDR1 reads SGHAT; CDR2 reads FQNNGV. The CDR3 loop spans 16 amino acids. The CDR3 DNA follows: TGTGCCAGCAGTACCCCTCTAGCGGGAGGATACAATGAGCAGTCCTTC. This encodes CASSTPLAGGYNEQSF.

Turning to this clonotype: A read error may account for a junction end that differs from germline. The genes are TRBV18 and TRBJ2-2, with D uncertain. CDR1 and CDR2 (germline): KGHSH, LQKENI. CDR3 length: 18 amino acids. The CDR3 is CVSSPPVLVATNTGELFF. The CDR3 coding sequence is TGTGTCAGCTCACCACCCGTGCTAGTCGCAACGAACACCGGGGAGCTGTTTTTT.

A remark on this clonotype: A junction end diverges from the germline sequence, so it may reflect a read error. In DNA, the CDR3 is TGCAGCGTTGCCCCTGAACAAGCGGGAGAATACAATGTGCAGTTCTTC. Protein product: CSVAPEQAGEYNVQFF. V gene TRBV29-1 combines with J gene TRBJ2-1; 8 bases fit TRBD2. The CDR3 consists of 16 residues. Germline CDR1 reads SQVTM; CDR2 reads ANQGSEA.

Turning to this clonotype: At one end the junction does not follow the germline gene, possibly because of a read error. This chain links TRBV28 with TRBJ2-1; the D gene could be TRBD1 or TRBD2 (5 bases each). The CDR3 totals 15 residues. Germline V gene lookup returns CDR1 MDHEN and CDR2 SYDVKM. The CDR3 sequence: CASSSLGNRRIEHFF. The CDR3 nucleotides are TGTGCCAGCAGTTCCCTGGGGAACAGGAGGATTGAGCACTTCTTC.

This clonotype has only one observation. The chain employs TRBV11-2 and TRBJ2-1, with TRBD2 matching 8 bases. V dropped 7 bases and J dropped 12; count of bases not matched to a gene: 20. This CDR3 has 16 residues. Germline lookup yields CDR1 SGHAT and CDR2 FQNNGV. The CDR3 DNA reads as TGTGCCAGCACATTTGGAAGCGGGAGAGTGGACAATAGGCAGTTCTTC. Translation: CASTFGSGRVDNRQFF.

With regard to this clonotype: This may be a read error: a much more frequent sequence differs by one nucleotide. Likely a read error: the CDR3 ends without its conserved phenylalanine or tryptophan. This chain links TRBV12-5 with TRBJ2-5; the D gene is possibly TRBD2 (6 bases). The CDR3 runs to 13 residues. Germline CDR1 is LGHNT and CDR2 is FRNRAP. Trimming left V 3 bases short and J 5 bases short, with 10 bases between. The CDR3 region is CASGFDAGETQYS. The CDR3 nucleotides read TGTGCTAGTGGTTTCGACGCGGGGGAGACCCAGTACTCC.